The rows below give T cell receptor beta chains drawn from one sample of a study of blood T cell repertoires in COVID-19. The data were produced by immunoSEQ multiplex PCR, yet TCRdb's version contains in-frame clones alone and is incomplete. The sample includes fewer than 85,000 clones, 65% to 85% seen only once; the top ten take 4% to 5.5%. Sequences were obtained from peripheral blood. The source of these receptors is a woman aged 80 or over with active or convalescent COVID-19. The CDR3 runs from the conserved cysteine through the conserved F or W. A D gene is named only where the DNA matches it firmly. Not every row has a clone size; where given, it reads once, few, many or a size class.

v_call: TRBV20-1
d_call: TRBD2
j_call: TRBJ2-3
clone_size: .
cdr3_nt: TGCAGTGCTAGTGGGACTATTCACGCGGCGGGAGTCACAGATACGCAGTATTTT
cdr3_aa: CSASGTIHAAGVTDTQYF

v_call: TRBV21-1
d_call: .
j_call: TRBJ1-2
clone_size: .
cdr3_nt: TGTGCCAGCAGCAAATTTGGAGCCTACGGGAATGGCTACACCTTC
cdr3_aa: CASSKFGAYGNGYTF

v_call: TRBV10-2
d_call: TRBD1
j_call: TRBJ1-2
clone_size: .
cdr3_nt: TGCGCCAGCCTATCGGGACAGGGGGCAGGCTACACCTTC
cdr3_aa: CASLSGQGAGYTF

v_call: TRBV10-1
d_call: .
j_call: TRBJ1-3
clone_size: .
cdr3_nt: TGCGCCATACTGGTGTCCTTAGCCCGAAACACCATATATTTT
cdr3_aa: CAILVSLARNTIYF

v_call: TRBV30
d_call: .
j_call: TRBJ2-2
clone_size: .
cdr3_nt: TGTGCCTGGACCGCGGGGTCGAGGGCCGGGGAGCTGTTTTTT
cdr3_aa: CAWTAGSRAGELFF

v_call: TRBV5-8
d_call: .
j_call: TRBJ1-2
clone_size: .
cdr3_nt: TGTGCCAGCAGCTTGGGGGGGCTTTATGGCTACACCTTC
cdr3_aa: CASSLGGLYGYTF

v_call: TRBV28
d_call: TRBD2
j_call: TRBJ2-1
clone_size: .
cdr3_nt: TGTGCCAGCAGTAAAACAGCGGGAGCAATGTACAATGAGCAGTTCTTC
cdr3_aa: CASSKTAGAMYNEQFF

v_call: TRBV19
d_call: TRBD1
j_call: TRBJ1-2
clone_size: .
cdr3_nt: TGTGCCAGTAGTATCGCGATACAGGGGGCGTTTAGGTATGGCTACACCTTC
cdr3_aa: CASSIAIQGAFRYGYTF

v_call: TRBV4-3
d_call: .
j_call: TRBJ1-5
clone_size: .
cdr3_nt: TGCGCCAGCAGCCAAGATTACGGGGGTCAACATCAGCCCCAGCATTTT
cdr3_aa: CASSQDYGGQHQPQHF

v_call: TRBV3-1/TRBV3-2
d_call: TRBD1
j_call: TRBJ2-7
clone_size: .
cdr3_nt: TGTGCCAGCCTAGGGACAGGGGACTCATCCGAGCAGTACTTC
cdr3_aa: CASLGTGDSSEQYF

v_call: TRBV7-2
d_call: TRBD2
j_call: TRBJ2-1
clone_size: .
cdr3_nt: TGTGCCAGCAGCCCAGGCCGGGGGGGGTACAATGAGCAGTTCTTC
cdr3_aa: CASSPGRGGYNEQFF

v_call: TRBV4-1
d_call: TRBD1
j_call: TRBJ1-4
clone_size: .
cdr3_nt: TGCGCCAGCAGCCAGGGACAGGGTGGAGAAAAACTGTTTTTT
cdr3_aa: CASSQGQGGEKLFF

v_call: TRBV7-2
d_call: .
j_call: TRBJ1-5
clone_size: .
cdr3_nt: TGTGCCAGCAGCACCAATTCGGGGAGCAATCAGCCCCAGCATTTT
cdr3_aa: CASSTNSGSNQPQHF

v_call: TRBV28
d_call: TRBD2
j_call: TRBJ2-5
clone_size: .
cdr3_nt: TGTGCCAGCAGTCCCCGGACTAGCGGGAGGGCACGCGAGACCCAGTACTTC
cdr3_aa: CASSPRTSGRARETQYF

v_call: TRBV27
d_call: .
j_call: TRBJ1-5
clone_size: .
cdr3_nt: TGTGCCAGCAGTTTATGGGGGGGCGCGGGCAATCAGCCCCAGCATTTT
cdr3_aa: CASSLWGGAGNQPQHF

v_call: TRBV10-2
d_call: TRBD2
j_call: TRBJ2-7
clone_size: once
cdr3_nt: TGCGCCAGCAGTGAGTCGGGGCACGGGACTAGCGGGGGAAAGGGCCTCTACGAGCAGTACTTC
cdr3_aa: CASSESGHGTSGGKGLYEQYF

v_call: TRBV7-2
d_call: .
j_call: TRBJ2-1
clone_size: .
cdr3_nt: TGTGCCAGCAGCCCCAGGGTTGAGCAGTTCTTC
cdr3_aa: CASSPRVEQFF

v_call: TRBV24-1
d_call: .
j_call: TRBJ2-4
clone_size: .
cdr3_nt: TGTGCCACCAGTGAAGGGGACACGGCCAAAAACATTCAGTACTTC
cdr3_aa: CATSEGDTAKNIQYF

v_call: TRBV18
d_call: TRBD1
j_call: TRBJ1-6
clone_size: .
cdr3_nt: TGTGCCAGCTCGTATACCGGGACAGCTAATTCACCCCTCCACTTT
cdr3_aa: CASSYTGTANSPLHF

v_call: TRBV19
d_call: TRBD2
j_call: TRBJ2-2
clone_size: .
cdr3_nt: TGTGCCAGTAGTAACCCGGGGGGGCCGCAGGGCGGGGAGCTGTTTTTT
cdr3_aa: CASSNPGGPQGGELFF

v_call: TRBV5-1
d_call: TRBD1
j_call: TRBJ1-1
clone_size: .
cdr3_nt: TGCGCCAGCAGCTTCGGGGACAGGGTTTCGAACACTGAAGCTTTCTTT
cdr3_aa: CASSFGDRVSNTEAFF

v_call: TRBV18
d_call: .
j_call: TRBJ2-7
clone_size: .
cdr3_nt: TGTGCCAGCTCACAGTCGGGAACCATCTCCTACGAGCAGTACTTC
cdr3_aa: CASSQSGTISYEQYF

v_call: TRBV21-1
d_call: .
j_call: TRBJ2-1
clone_size: once
cdr3_nt: TGTGCCAGCAGCAAAGATCGGAGACAGGGGGCTGGGTACAATGAGCAGTTCTTC
cdr3_aa: CASSKDRRQGAGYNEQFF

v_call: TRBV6-6
d_call: .
j_call: TRBJ2-5
clone_size: .
cdr3_nt: TGTGCCAGCAGTTACGCAACAGGGAAAGAGACCCAGTACTTC
cdr3_aa: CASSYATGKETQYF

v_call: TRBV24-1
d_call: TRBD1
j_call: TRBJ2-3
clone_size: .
cdr3_nt: TGTGCCACCAGAAGGGGACAGACTAGCACAGATACGCAGTATTTT
cdr3_aa: CATRRGQTSTDTQYF

v_call: TRBV29-1
d_call: TRBD1
j_call: TRBJ2-1
clone_size: .
cdr3_nt: TGCAGCGTTGAACTTTCCGGACAGGGTCGTAATGAGCAGTTCTTC
cdr3_aa: CSVELSGQGRNEQFF

v_call: TRBV10-3
d_call: .
j_call: TRBJ1-2
clone_size: .
cdr3_nt: TGTGCCATCAGTTTCGCAGGGGAAGGCTACACCTTC
cdr3_aa: CAISFAGEGYTF